Each of the 16 T cell receptor beta chains below was sequenced from the same sample in a study of T cell repertoires in cytomegalovirus infection. TCRdb re-called the reads through MiXCR, storing one row per CDR3 protein. The sample has just under 550,000 distinct CDR3 sequences, approximately 25% seen once. Sequenced: PBMCs. Receptor source: a human donor in good health (CMV status not recorded). Some clones in this sample may be carry-over from other donors' samples.

About this clonotype: A much larger clone sits a single nucleotide away, making a read error possible. The genes are TRBV7-8 and TRBJ2-5; TRBD2 might be the D (5 bases). Trimming removed 5 bases at V and 5 bases at J, with 24 bases between. Per the germline V gene, CDR1 is SGHVS and CDR2 is FQNEAQ. The CDR3 is made up of 17 amino acids. CDR3 in amino acids: CASSPLPVTGGSETQYF. In nucleotides, the CDR3 is TGTGCCAGCAGCCCACTCCCGGTGACTGGAGGATCGGAGACCCAGTACTTC.

There are a few counts of this clonotype. This chain joins TRBV6-2 or TRBV6-3 and TRBJ2-7; TRBD1 is a possible D gene (6 bases). From germline, CDR1 is MNHEY and CDR2 SVGEGT. Between the trimmed V and J ends, which lost 5 bases and 6 bases, there was a span of 11 bases. The CDR3 consists of 12 residues. The CDR3 sequence is CASSTRGGEQYV. CDR3 DNA: TGTGCCAGCAGTACCAGGGGCGGCGAGCAGTACGTC.

This clonotype was detected ten times or more. The V and J genes are TRBV7-8 and TRBJ1-1, with 7 bases fitting TRBD1. The CDR3 runs 15 residues. V was clipped by 2 bases and J by 10 bases; unmatched bases: 13. Germline loops: CDR1 SGHVS, CDR2 FQNEAQ. CDR3 coding DNA: TGTGCCAGCAGCTTATTACAGGGGCGTCCAGAAAGAGCTTTCTTT. Translating it yields CASSLLQGRPERAFF.

This clonotype was observed a few times. This sequence joins TRBV6-5 and TRBJ2-1; 10 positions agree with TRBD2. V shed 7 bases and J 7 bases; nucleotides not matched to a gene: 7. Germline CDR1 MNHEY, CDR2 SVGAGI. This CDR3 is 14 amino acids long. CDR3 DNA sequence: TGTGCCAGCACCCCACTAGCGGGGTTAAATGAGCAGTTCTTC. It yields the protein CASTPLAGLNEQFF.

This rearrangement joins TRBV6-1 to TRBJ2-5, with D unresolved. The V and J ends lost 1 base and 2 bases respectively, with 11 bases between them. Germline loops: CDR1 MNHNS, CDR2 SASEGT. The CDR3 is 15 residues long. The CDR3 protein is CASSEVGNRQETQYF. The DNA for the CDR3 is TGTGCCAGCAGTGAAGTTGGGAACAGACAAGAGACCCAGTACTTC.

The V call is TRBV30, the J call TRBJ2-7, with 7 bases aligning to TRBD1. The trim removed 4 bases at V and 1 base at J, leaving 1 base unmatched. Germline V CDR1 and CDR2: GTSNPN, SVGIG (reference sequence). There are 12 residues in the CDR3. The CDR3 region is CAWTGQSYEQYF. CDR3 sequence (DNA): TGTGCCTGGACGGGACAGTCCTACGAGCAGTACTTC.

This chain joins TRBV13 and TRBJ2-7, with 10 bases fitting TRBD2. The CDR3 has 16 residues. J gave up 4 bases and V 5 bases, and 11 bases lay outside the gene matches. Germline assignment: CDR1 PRHDT and CDR2 FYEKMQ (reference sequence). The CDR3 protein is CASSRGSGSGGYEQYV. The CDR3, as DNA: TGTGCCAGCAGCCGTGGCTCGGGTAGCGGGGGGTACGAGCAGTACGTC.

The CDR3 DNA follows: TGTGCCAGCAGTTTCAGCCGTCTCCTTAATCAGCCCCAGCATTTT. Protein product: CASSFSRLLNQPQHF. This chain links TRBV6-2 or TRBV6-3 with TRBJ1-5; D unclear. This CDR3 comprises 15 residues. V was cut by 4 bases and J by 4 bases, with 14 bases left in between. The germline V gene encodes CDR1 MNHEY and CDR2 SVGEGT.

This clonotype was observed many times. This rearrangement joins TRBV7-8 to TRBJ2-2; the D gene is possibly TRBD1 (6 bases). Germline CDR1 SGHVS, CDR2 FQNEAQ. V shed 5 bases and J shed 0 bases, with 13 bases lying between them. The CDR3 has 16 residues. The CDR3 protein is CASSAGQKANTGELFF. The CDR3 bases are TGTGCCAGCAGCGCAGGACAGAAAGCGAACACCGGGGAGCTGTTTTTT.

This clonotype was observed many times. The chain employs TRBV7-6 and TRBJ2-3; no clear D. Germline loops: CDR1 SGHVS, CDR2 FNYEAQ. CDR3 length: 16 residues. The V gene lost 6 bases and the J gene lost 0 bases, with 16 bases spanning the gap. The DNA of the CDR3 is TGTGCCAGCAGTCCCCTCTCCCGCGGAAGCACAGATACGCAGTATTTT. Amino acid sequence: CASSPLSRGSTDTQYF.

The V and J genes are TRBV5-5 and TRBJ2-1; 14 bases are a match to TRBD2. The V segment lost 4 bases and the J segment 8 bases; nucleotides outside the gene matches: 8. This CDR3 has 16 residues. Germline CDR1 is SGHKS and CDR2 is YYEKEE (reference sequence). CDR3 region: CASSRRLAGGRDEQFF. DNA of the CDR3: TGTGCCAGCAGCCGAAGACTAGCGGGAGGGCGCGATGAGCAGTTCTTC. The entire variable domain, with the rest obtained from reference TRBV5-5 and TRBJ2-1, is as follows: DAGVTQSPTHLIKTRGQQVTLRCSPISGHKSVSWYQQVLGQGPQFIFQYYEKEERGRGNFPDRFSARQFPNYSSELNVNALLLGDSALYLCASSRRLAGGRDEQFFGPGTRLTVL.

The table lists this clonotype with many counts. This sequence joins TRBV7-2 and TRBJ2-2; tentative D call: TRBD2 (5 bases). Germline CDR1 is SGHTA and CDR2 is FQGNSA. CDR3 size: 15 residues. The V end lost 1 base, the J end lost 1 base, and 7 bases lay between the germline ends. The CDR3 region is CASSLESGNTGELFF. Written as DNA, the CDR3 is TGTGCCAGCAGCTTAGAGAGCGGGAACACCGGGGAGCTGTTTTTT.

This clonotype was seen more than once but under ten times. The chain combines TRBV20-1 with TRBJ2-7; 10 nucleotides agree with TRBD2. The CDR3 extends over 13 amino acids. Losses at the gene ends were 5 bases for V and 5 bases for J; bases not matched to a gene: 6. Germline-derived CDR1 and CDR2 are DFQATT and SNEGSKA (reference sequence). In DNA form, the CDR3 reads TGCAGTGCTGATCTAGCGGGAGTCCACGAGCAGTACTTC. Its translation: CSADLAGVHEQYF.

The chain carries TRBV18 and TRBJ2-1; TRBD2 agrees at 7 bases. The V gene's germline CDR1 is KGHSH and CDR2 LQKENI. Trimming at V came to 6 bases and at J to 5 bases, leaving 13 bases not matched to a gene. The CDR3 runs 16 residues. CDR3 nucleotides: TGTGCCAGCTCCCCCCTGGGAGGGCGGATTAACAATGAGCAGTTCTTC. This translates into CASSPLGGRINNEQFF.

For the CDR3, the DNA is TGTGCCAGCAGCTCCGGACTAGCGGGGGGCTCTGGGGCCAACGTCCTGACTTTC. Amino acids: CASSSGLAGGSGANVLTF. The V and J genes are TRBV11-3 and TRBJ2-6, with 14 bases that match TRBD2. Trimming cost V 4 bases and J 0 bases; bases outside gene matches: 2. Germline CDR1 and CDR2: SGHNT and YENEEA. The CDR3 totals 18 residues. The full variable domain, its missing parts supplied by reference TRBV11-3 and TRBJ2-6, is EAGVVQSPRYKIIEKKQPVAFWCNPISGHNTLYWYLQNLGQGPELLIRYENEEAVDDSQLPKDRFSAERLKGVDSTLKIQPAELGDSAVYLCASSSGLAGGSGANVLTFGAGSRLTVL.

The CDR3 loop reads CASSGDSSSGNTIYF. The CDR3 DNA sequence: TGTGCCAGCTCCGGAGACAGTTCCTCTGGAAACACCATATATTTT. V gene TRBV18 combines with J gene TRBJ1-3; D might be TRBD1 (5 bases). This CDR3 is 15 amino acids long. Germline CDR1 reads KGHSH; CDR2 reads LQKENI. V was clipped by 6 bases and J by 0 bases, with 12 bases between them.